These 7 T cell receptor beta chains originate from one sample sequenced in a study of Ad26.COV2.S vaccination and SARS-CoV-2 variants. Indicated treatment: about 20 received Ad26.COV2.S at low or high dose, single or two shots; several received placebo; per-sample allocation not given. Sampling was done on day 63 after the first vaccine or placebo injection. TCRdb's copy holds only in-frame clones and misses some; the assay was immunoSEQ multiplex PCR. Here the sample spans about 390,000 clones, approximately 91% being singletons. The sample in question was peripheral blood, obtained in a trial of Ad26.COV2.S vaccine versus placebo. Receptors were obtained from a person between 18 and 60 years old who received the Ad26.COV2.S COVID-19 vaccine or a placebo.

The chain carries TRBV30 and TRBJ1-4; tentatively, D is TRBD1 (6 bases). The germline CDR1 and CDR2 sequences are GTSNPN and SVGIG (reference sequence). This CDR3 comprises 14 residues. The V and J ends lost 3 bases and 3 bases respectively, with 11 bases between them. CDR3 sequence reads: CAWRGDNPNEKLFF. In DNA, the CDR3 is TGTGCCTGGAGGGGGGACAATCCTAATGAAAAACTGTTTTTT.

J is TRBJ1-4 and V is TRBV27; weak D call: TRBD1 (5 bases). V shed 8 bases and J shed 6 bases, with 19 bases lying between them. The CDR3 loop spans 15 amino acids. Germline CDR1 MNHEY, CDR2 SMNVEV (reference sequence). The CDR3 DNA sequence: TGTGCCAGCGGATCCCGACAGCCCGGGCATGAAAAACTGTTTTTT. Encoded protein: CASGSRQPGHEKLFF.

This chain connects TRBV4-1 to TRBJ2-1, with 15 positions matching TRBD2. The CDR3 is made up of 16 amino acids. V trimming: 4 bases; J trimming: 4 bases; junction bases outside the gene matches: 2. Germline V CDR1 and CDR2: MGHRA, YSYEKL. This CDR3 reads CASSPGLAGGYNEQFF. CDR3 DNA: TGCGCCAGCAGCCCGGGACTAGCGGGGGGTTACAATGAGCAGTTCTTC.

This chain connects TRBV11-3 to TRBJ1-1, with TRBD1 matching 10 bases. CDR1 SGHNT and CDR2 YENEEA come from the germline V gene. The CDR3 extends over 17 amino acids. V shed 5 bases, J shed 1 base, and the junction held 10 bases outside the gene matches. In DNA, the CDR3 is TGTGCCAGCAGCCCAGGCGGGACAGGGGTAGAGAACACTGAAGCTTTCTTT. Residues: CASSPGGTGVENTEAFF. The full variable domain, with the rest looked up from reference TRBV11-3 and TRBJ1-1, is EAGVVQSPRYKIIEKKQPVAFWCNPISGHNTLYWYLQNLGQGPELLIRYENEEAVDDSQLPKDRFSAERLKGVDSTLKIQPAELGDSAVYLCASSPGGTGVENTEAFFGQGTRLTVV.

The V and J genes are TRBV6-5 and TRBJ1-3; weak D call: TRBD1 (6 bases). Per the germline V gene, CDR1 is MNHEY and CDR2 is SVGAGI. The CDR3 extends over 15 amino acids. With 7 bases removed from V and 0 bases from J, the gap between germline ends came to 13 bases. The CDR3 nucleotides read TGTGCCAGCATTCGAGGGACAATCTCTGGAAACACCATATATTTT. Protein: CASIRGTISGNTIYF.

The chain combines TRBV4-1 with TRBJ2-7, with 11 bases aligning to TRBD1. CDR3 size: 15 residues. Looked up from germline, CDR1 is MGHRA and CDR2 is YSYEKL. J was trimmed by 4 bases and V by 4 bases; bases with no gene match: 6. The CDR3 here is CASSPQGQGDYEQYF. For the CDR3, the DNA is TGCGCCAGCAGCCCTCAGGGACAGGGGGATTACGAGCAGTACTTC.

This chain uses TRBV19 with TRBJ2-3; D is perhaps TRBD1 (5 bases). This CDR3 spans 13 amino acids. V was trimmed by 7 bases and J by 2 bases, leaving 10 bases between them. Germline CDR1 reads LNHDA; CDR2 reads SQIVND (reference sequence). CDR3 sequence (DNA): TGTGCCAGTAAACGACAGAACACAGATACGCAGTATTTT. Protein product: CASKRQNTDTQYF.